The 21 T cell receptor beta chains below all came from one sample that was sequenced in a study of tumor and adjacent non-tumor tissue in lung cancer. The library came from three nested PCR rounds adapted from ARM-PCR protocols. TCRdb recomputed calls from the multiplex PCR reads with MiXCR, one row per CDR3 protein. Among fewer than 120,000 distinct CDR3 sequences listed, 75% to 90% were seen once. No cell sorting was done before RNA was extracted from the tissue. The specimen sequenced was lung tumor tissue. These receptors all stem from a man aged 65 to 79 with non-small cell lung cancer.

Details on this clonotype: Germline is not matched at one junction end, which may reflect a read error. The chain links TRBV11-3 to TRBJ2-1, with 7 positions matching TRBD2. There are 16 residues in the CDR3. Per the germline V gene, CDR1 is SGHNT and CDR2 is YENEEA. CDR3 loop: CASSLDPTGGRGKQLF. In DNA form, the CDR3 reads TGTGCCAGCAGCTTAGATCCCACGGGGGGTAGGGGTAAGCAGCTCTTC.

A remark on this clonotype: It is likely a read error, because the conserved phenylalanine at the end of the CDR3 is missing. The V and J genes are TRBV29-1 and TRBJ1-4, with D possibly being TRBD1 (5 bases). The CDR3 is 13 residues long. Germline V gene lookup returns CDR1 SQVTM and CDR2 ANQGSEA. The CDR3 loop reads CSDEDGTIEKLFY. CDR3 nucleotide sequence: TGCAGCGATGAAGACGGGACTATTGAAAAACTGTTTTAT.

The CDR3 nucleotides are TGTGCCGGCCAGAAAACCACAGTGCACAGGGAGCTGTTTTTT. Amino acid sequence: CAGQKTTVHRELFF. The V gene is TRBV19, the J gene TRBJ2-2; no clear D. V lost 11 bases and J 9 bases, leaving 22 bases between the germline ends. The germline V gene has CDR1 LNHDA and CDR2 SQIVND (reference sequence). The CDR3 covers 14 residues. Together with reference TRBV19 and TRBJ2-2, the CDR3 gives the full variable domain: DGGITQSPKYLFRKEGQNVTLSCEQNLNHDAMYWYRQDPGQGLRLIYYSQIVNDFQKGDIAEGYSVSREKKESFPLTVTSAQKNPTAFYLCAGQKTTVHRELFFGEGSRLTVL.

On this clonotype itself: Germline is not matched at one junction end, which may reflect a read error. The chain uses TRBV6-2 or TRBV6-3 and TRBJ2-3; D is possibly TRBD1 (5 bases). The germline CDR1 and CDR2 sequences are MNHEY and SVGEGT. CDR3 length equals 17 residues. CDR3 region: CTRSYPMTVGYQDTQYF. CDR3 bases: TGTACCAGGAGTTACCCGATGACAGTAGGCTACCAGGATACGCAGTATTTT.

On this clonotype itself: One junction end disagrees with the germline gene, perhaps due to a read error. The V gene is TRBV5-4, the J gene TRBJ1-6, with a tentative D call TRBD1 (6 bases). The germline CDR1 and CDR2 sequences are SGHNT and YYREEE (reference sequence). The CDR3 is 16 amino acids. In DNA form, the CDR3 reads TGTGCCAGCGGCTACTTACTGGGACACCTTAATCCACCCCTCCACTTT. Its translation is CASGYLLGHLNPPLHF. The variable domain in full, completed from reference TRBV5-4 and TRBJ1-6, reads ETGVTQSPTHLIKTRGQQVTLRCSSQSGHNTVSWYQQALGQGPQFIFQYYREEENGRGNFPPRFSGLQFPNYSSELNVNALELDDSALYLCASGYLLGHLNPPLHFGNGTRLTVT.

For this clonotype: Mismatch with germline at one junction end may stem from a read error. J is TRBJ2-3 and V is TRBV5-4, with 9 bases fitting TRBD2. Germline CDR1 and CDR2: SGHNT and YYREEE (reference sequence). The CDR3 has 15 residues. The CDR3 DNA is TGTGCCAACAGCCAAAAAGCGGGAGGACCAGATACGCAGTACTTT. Protein: CANSQKAGGPDTQYF.

Worth noting for this clonotype: Compared with germline, one end of the junction differs, possibly owing to a read error. The chain employs TRBV29-1 and TRBJ2-3, with 9 bases identical to TRBD1. Germline V gene sequence: CDR1 SQVTM, CDR2 ANQGSEA. The CDR3 contains 17 residues. The CDR3 reads CSLLPYATGGNSDTQYF. DNA of the CDR3: TGCAGCTTACTCCCATATGCGACAGGGGGGAACTCAGATACGCAATATTTT.

This clonotype was seen only once. Germline and junction disagree at one end, which may indicate a read error. The chain joins TRBV20-1 to TRBJ1-2; D gene uncertain. Germline lookup yields CDR1 DFQATT and CDR2 SNEGSKA (reference sequence). There are 15 residues in the CDR3. CDR3 coding DNA: TGCAGTGCTAGAGTCCAGGACCGGGAAGGCTATGGCTACACATTC. It yields the protein CSARVQDREGYGYTF.

About this clonotype itself: At one end, the junction sequence differs from germline, possibly due to a read error. This chain uses TRBV12-3 or TRBV12-4 with TRBJ2-5; D call uncertain. The CDR3 totals 16 residues. The CDR3, as DNA: TGTGTCAGCACCCACCTGTGGGGAACAAACCAAGAGACCCAGTACTTC. Translated: CVSTHLWGTNQETQYF.

This clonotype was detected many times. This CDR3 reads CASSLGTGEEKLFF. The CDR3 bases are TGTGCCAGCAGCCTTGGGACAGGGGAGGAAAAACTGTTTTTT. The chain combines TRBV11-3 with TRBJ1-4; 10 positions match TRBD1. After removal of 5 bases from V and 8 bases from J, the junction contained 5 bases not matched to a gene. The germline gives CDR1 SGHNT, CDR2 YENEEA. This CDR3 has 14 amino acids.

Remarks on this clonotype: The junction does not match germline at one end; this may be a read error. The chain couples TRBV6-6 to TRBJ2-7, with 11 bases that match TRBD2. CDR1 is MNHNY, CDR2 SVGAGI, per germline (reference sequence). This CDR3 has 16 amino acids. CDR3 sequence: CASSYSTSGKSYEQYF. In DNA, the CDR3 is TGTGCCAGTAGTTACTCGACTAGCGGGAAGTCCTACGAGCAGTACTTC.

The chain links TRBV29-1 to TRBJ2-1; no clear D. Germline assignment: CDR1 SQVTM and CDR2 ANQGSEA. The CDR3 has 12 amino acids. V was trimmed by 5 bases and J by 4 bases, leaving 9 bases between them. The CDR3 DNA follows: TGCAGCGTTCAACTGGGGTACAATGAGCAGTTCTTC. Its protein is CSVQLGYNEQFF.

For this clonotype: The junction shows a germline mismatch at one end, possibly a read error. The chain recombines TRBV4-1 with TRBJ1-1; D uncertain. This CDR3 has 14 amino acids. Per germline, CDR1 MGHRA and CDR2 YSYEKL. Written as DNA, the CDR3 is TGCGCCGGCAGCCAGGACGGTATGAACACGGAAGCTTTCTTT. Translated, it gives CAGSQDGMNTEAFF.

Notes on this clonotype: A much larger clone sits a single nucleotide away, making a read error possible. The rearrangement links TRBV30 to TRBJ1-2, with 7 positions matching TRBD1. After removal of 4 bases from V and 6 bases from J, the junction contained 11 bases not matched to a gene. The length of the CDR3 is 14 residues. The germline V gene has CDR1 GTSNPN and CDR2 SVGIG (reference sequence). The chain's CDR3 is CAWTRYRGVNGYTF. For the CDR3, the DNA is TGTGCCTGGACCCGATACAGGGGCGTAAATGGCTACACCTTC.

Concerning this clonotype: At one end, the junction sequence differs from germline, possibly due to a read error. The chain recombines TRBV5-6 with TRBJ1-6; 7 nucleotides agree with TRBD1. Germline values: CDR1 SGHDT, CDR2 YYEEEE. The CDR3 extends over 16 amino acids. The CDR3 is CASGSLGGSNNSPPHF. CDR3 nucleotides: TGTGCCAGCGGCAGCCTAGGGGGCTCGAATAATTCACCCCCCCACTTT. Complete variable domain (other parts from reference TRBV5-6 and TRBJ1-6): DAGVTQSPTHLIKTRGQQVTLRCSPKSGHDTVSWYQQALGQGPQFIFQYYEEEERQRGNFPDRFSGHQFPNYSSELNVNALLLGDSALYLCASGSLGGSNNSPPHFGNGTRLTVT.

This clonotype was counted a single time. V is TRBV6-2 or TRBV6-3 and J is TRBJ2-3; 10 nucleotides align to TRBD2. The CDR3 length is 15 residues. The junction had 7 bases not matched to a gene; V was cut back by 2 bases and J by 8 bases. The germline gives CDR1 MNHEY, CDR2 SVGEGT. In DNA, the CDR3 is TGTGCCAGCAGTTACGCTAGCGGGAGTTACGTTACGCAGTATTTT. Amino acids: CASSYASGSYVTQYF.

About this clonotype itself: An end of the junction does not agree with germline; a read error may underlie this. The chain carries TRBV4-2 and TRBJ2-2; D tentatively fits TRBD1 or TRBD2 (5 bases each). Germline CDR1 is LGHNA and CDR2 is YNFKEQ. This CDR3 has 15 amino acids. The CDR3 loop reads CASSQNQGPTGELCF. DNA for the CDR3: TGTGCCAGCAGCCAAAATCAGGGTCCCACTGGGGAGCTGTGTTTT.

In the case of this clonotype: The junction does not match germline at one end; this may be a read error. V is TRBV5-6 and J is TRBJ2-3; perhaps TRBD2 as D (6 bases). Germline V gives CDR1 SGHDT, CDR2 YYEEEE. The CDR3 runs to 15 residues. In DNA, the CDR3 is TGTGCCAGCACCTTGGTGATAGGGGAGGCAGGTACGCAGTATTTT. It translates to CASTLVIGEAGTQYF.

To note about this clonotype: Likely a read error: the CDR3 ends without its conserved phenylalanine or tryptophan. The chain joins TRBV6-5 to TRBJ2-1; 10 bases line up with TRBD1. CDR1 is MNHEY, CDR2 SVGAGI, per germline. The CDR3 totals 15 residues. Trimming at V came to 0 bases and at J to 12 bases, leaving 8 bases not matched to a gene. The CDR3 DNA follows: TGTGCCAGCAGTTACTCGGGACAGGGGTACAATAGGCAGTTCATC. Translation: CASSYSGQGYNRQFI.

The chain links TRBV29-1 to TRBJ1-2; the D is unclear. This CDR3 is 16 amino acids long. The germline gives CDR1 SQVTM, CDR2 ANQGSEA. The CDR3 DNA is TGCGGTGCTGTCCCCTATCAATCCTCGGGAGAAGATGACTACACCTTC. Translating gives CGAVPYQSSGEDDYTF.

This clonotype appeared a single time. A much larger clonotype is one base distant, so this may be a read error. The chain joins TRBV20-1 to TRBJ1-3; maybe TRBD1 (6 bases). Germline V gives CDR1 DFQATT, CDR2 SNEGSKA (reference sequence). The CDR3 length is 15 residues. CDR3 nucleotides: TGCAGTGATAGAGCGGAAGGGGGGGATGGAAACACCATATATTTT. Translating gives CSDRAEGGDGNTIYF.